One and the same sample provided the 7 T cell receptor beta chains below, sequenced in a study of cytomegalovirus exposure and HLA in healthy donors. A multiplex PCR was run with 60 Vbeta primers and 13 Jbeta primers. Profiling relied on immunoSEQ multiplex PCR, and the TCRdb table lists in-frame clones only, not all of them. The repertoire has about 190,000 clones, 80% of them found once; the top ten carry 6.3%. The specimen was PBMCs. The receptors stem from a man aged 35-49 years in good health and CMV-seropositive.

The table lists this clone with a count of one. The rearrangement joins TRBV14 to TRBJ2-1; D is perhaps TRBD1 (5 bases). Trimming removed 4 bases at V and 10 bases at J, with 17 bases between. This CDR3 region has 14 residues. In germline, CDR1 is SGHDN, CDR2 FVKESK. CDR3 nucleotide sequence: TGTGCCAGCAGCCCGATTATCCTCAGGGCGGAGCAGTTCTTC. Translated, it gives CASSPIILRAEQFF. Full variable domain (rest looked up from reference TRBV14 and TRBJ2-1): EAGVTQFPSHSVIEKGQTVTLRCDPISGHDNLYWYRRVMGKEIKFLLHFVKESKQDESGMPNNRFLAERTGGTYSTLKVQPAELEDSGVYFCASSPIILRAEQFFGPGTRLTVL.

The V and J genes are TRBV5-4 and TRBJ2-7, with a possible D match to TRBD2 (6 bases). The CDR3 has 14 amino acids. CDR1 is SGHNT and CDR2 is YYREEE in the germline V gene (reference sequence). Trimming stripped 7 bases from V and 6 bases from J, with 20 bases between. CDR3 residues: CASSMSGAGLEQYF. The CDR3, as DNA: TGTGCCAGCTCCATGAGCGGTGCGGGGCTCGAGCAGTACTTC. Full variable domain (outside the CDR3, taken from reference TRBV5-4 and TRBJ2-7): ETGVTQSPTHLIKTRGQQVTLRCSSQSGHNTVSWYQQALGQGPQFIFQYYREEENGRGNFPPRFSGLQFPNYSSELNVNALELDDSALYLCASSMSGAGLEQYFGPGTRLTVT.

This clone was observed once. The chain is built from TRBV2 and TRBJ2-4; D possibly corresponds to TRBD1 (8 bases). The germline V gene has CDR1 SNHLY and CDR2 FYNNEI. This CDR3 has 19 residues. V gave up 6 bases and J gave up 2 bases, with 26 bases separating them. As DNA, the CDR3 is TGTGCCAGCAGCTACGGACAGGGAGGGGGGTTTACAACCAAAAACATTCAGTACTTC. This encodes CASSYGQGGGFTTKNIQYF.

V gene TRBV4-3 combines with J gene TRBJ1-2; 11 bases map to TRBD1. CDR1 LGHNA and CDR2 YSLEER come from the germline V gene. The CDR3 runs 17 residues. The V gene end was trimmed by 3 bases and the J gene end by 8 bases; junction bases not matched to a gene: 14. The CDR3 region has the DNA TGCGCCAGCAGCCACCGGACAGGGGGCGCAGGAAGATACGGCTACACCTTC. Protein sequence: CASSHRTGGAGRYGYTF.

This chain links TRBV7-2 with TRBJ2-3; 10 bases fit TRBD2. Losses at the gene ends were 1 base for V and 3 bases for J; bases not matched to a gene: 10. Germline CDR1 reads SGHTA; CDR2 reads FQGNSA. This CDR3 has 18 residues. The CDR3 sequence: CASSLVLLAGERTDTQYF. CDR3 bases: TGTGCCAGCAGCTTAGTTTTGCTAGCGGGGGAACGGACAGATACGCAGTATTTT.

The chain carries TRBV2 and TRBJ2-3, with D hard to call. The germline V gene has CDR1 SNHLY and CDR2 FYNNEI. Deletions cut 8 bases from V and 9 bases from J, with 12 bases between. This CDR3 comprises 11 residues. The CDR3 reads CASSPDTTQYF. DNA of the CDR3: TGTGCCAGCTCTCCCGACACAACGCAGTATTTT.

The chain has TRBV5-1 and TRBJ2-1; D perhaps matches TRBD2 (7 bases). This CDR3 has 15 residues. CDR1 is SGHRS and CDR2 is YFSETQ in the germline V gene. The germline V and J ends were trimmed by 3 bases and 7 bases, with 17 bases remaining between them. In DNA form, the CDR3 reads TGCGCCAGCAGCTACGGGGGGCGTCCGGGGAATGAGCAGTTCTTC. This encodes CASSYGGRPGNEQFF.